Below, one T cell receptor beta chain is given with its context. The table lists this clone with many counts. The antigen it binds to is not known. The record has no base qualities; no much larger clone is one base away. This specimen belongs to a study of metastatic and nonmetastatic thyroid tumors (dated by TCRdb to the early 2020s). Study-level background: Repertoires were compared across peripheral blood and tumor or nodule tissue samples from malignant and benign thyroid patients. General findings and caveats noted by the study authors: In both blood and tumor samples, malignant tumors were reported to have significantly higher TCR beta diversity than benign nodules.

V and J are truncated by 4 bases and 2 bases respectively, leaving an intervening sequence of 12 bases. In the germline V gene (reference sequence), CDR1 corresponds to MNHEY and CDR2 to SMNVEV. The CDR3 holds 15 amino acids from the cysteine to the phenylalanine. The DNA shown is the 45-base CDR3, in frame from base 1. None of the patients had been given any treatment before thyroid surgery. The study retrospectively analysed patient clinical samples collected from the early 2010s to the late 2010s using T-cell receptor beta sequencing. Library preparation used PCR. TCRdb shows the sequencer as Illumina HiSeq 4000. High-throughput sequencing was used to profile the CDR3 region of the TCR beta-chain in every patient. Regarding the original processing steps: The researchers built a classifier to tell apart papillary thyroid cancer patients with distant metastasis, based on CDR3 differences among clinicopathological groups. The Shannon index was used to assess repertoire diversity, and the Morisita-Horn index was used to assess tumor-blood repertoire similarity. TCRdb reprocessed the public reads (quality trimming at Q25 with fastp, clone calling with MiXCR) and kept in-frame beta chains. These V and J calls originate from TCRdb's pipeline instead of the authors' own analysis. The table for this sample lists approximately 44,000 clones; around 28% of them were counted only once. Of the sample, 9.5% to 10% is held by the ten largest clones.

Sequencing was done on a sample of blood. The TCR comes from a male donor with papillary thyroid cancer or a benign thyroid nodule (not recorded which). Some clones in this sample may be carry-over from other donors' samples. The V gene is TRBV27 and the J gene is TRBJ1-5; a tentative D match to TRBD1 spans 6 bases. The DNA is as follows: TGTGCCAGCAGTTCAGGGGTAATCGGCAATCAGCCCCAGCATTTT. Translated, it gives CASSSGVIGNQPQHF.